What follows are 9 T cell receptor beta chains derived from one specimen sequenced in a study of shared clonotypes between healthy human individuals. Sequencing used immunoSEQ multiplex PCR; TCRdb keeps in-frame clones, though not all of them. The sample yields approximately 2.1 million clones, about 92% seen once. Sequenced: naive CD4+ T cells from PBMCs. Stated subset: CD45RA+ positively selected. The receptors come from a man between 18 and 29 years old in good health. Some clones in this sample may be carry-over from other donors' samples.

With respect to this clone: Other nucleotide sequences from this sample produce the same CDR3. CDR3 bases: TGCGCCAGCAGCTTGGTGGCTAGCGGGGGGAATGAGCAGTTCTTC. It encodes CASSLVASGGNEQFF. The chain joins TRBV5-1 to TRBJ2-1; 11 bases agree with TRBD2. V shed 0 bases and J 7 bases; nucleotides not matched to a gene: 3. There are 15 residues in the CDR3. Germline CDR1 SGHRS, CDR2 YFSETQ. Full variable domain (missing parts from reference TRBV5-1 and TRBJ2-1): KAGVTQTPRYLIKTRGQQVTLSCSPISGHRSVSWYQQTPGQGLQFLFEYFSETQRNKGNFPGRFSGRQFSNSRSEMNVSTLELGDSALYLCASSLVASGGNEQFFGPGTRLTVL.

This clone was observed a single time. This same CDR3 is encoded by further DNA sequences in the sample. The chain couples TRBV5-1 to TRBJ2-7, with a tentative D call TRBD1 (6 bases). The CDR3 runs 14 residues. Germline CDR1 SGHRS, CDR2 YFSETQ. The V end was cut by 0 bases, the J end by 2 bases, with 9 bases between. This chain's CDR3 is CASSLAGQTYEQYF. Written as DNA, the CDR3 is TGCGCCAGCAGCTTGGCGGGACAAACCTACGAGCAGTACTTC.

This chain links TRBV5-4 with TRBJ2-7; maybe TRBD2 (5 bases). The CDR3 runs 15 residues. Trimming cost V 3 bases and J 1 base, with 14 bases left between them. Germline loops: CDR1 SGHNT, CDR2 YYREEE (reference sequence). CDR3 residues: CASSYKRAGSYEQYF. CDR3 DNA: TGTGCCAGCAGCTATAAGAGGGCCGGATCCTACGAGCAGTACTTC.

This chain joins TRBV11-3 and TRBJ1-1, with D possibly being TRBD1 (6 bases). The CDR3 is made up of 16 amino acids. Trimming pared 4 bases from V and 5 bases from J, leaving 20 bases between. Germline CDR1 SGHNT, CDR2 YENEEA. The CDR3 loop reads CASSSYVGGAGTEAFF. The DNA of the CDR3 is TGTGCCAGCAGCTCGTACGTGGGGGGCGCAGGAACTGAAGCTTTCTTT.

The genes are TRBV2 and TRBJ1-4; D not certain. Deletions cut 7 bases from V and 7 bases from J, with 16 bases between. Germline CDR1 reads SNHLY; CDR2 reads FYNNEI. CDR3 length: 14 amino acids. CDR3 in amino acids: CASTPREAIEKLFF. The CDR3 bases are TGTGCCAGCACGCCCCGGGAGGCAATTGAAAAACTGTTTTTT.

The chain uses TRBV18 and TRBJ2-5; 11 positions agree with TRBD2. Germline V gene sequence: CDR1 KGHSH, CDR2 LQKENI. With V trimmed by 6 bases and J by 2 bases, 8 bases remained unmatched. CDR3 length: 16 amino acids. This CDR3 is CASSRGTSGAQETQYF. The CDR3 region has the DNA TGTGCCAGCTCCCGTGGGACTAGCGGAGCTCAAGAGACCCAGTACTTC.

The rearrangement joins TRBV7-2 to TRBJ2-1; TRBD1 or TRBD2 may be the D gene (5 bases each). Germline-derived CDR1 and CDR2 are SGHTA and FQGNSA. The CDR3 is 15 residues long. V was cut by 4 bases and J by 0 bases, with 10 bases left in between. The CDR3 protein is CASSWGRSSYNEQFF. The DNA of the CDR3 is TGTGCCAGCAGCTGGGGACGGAGCTCCTACAATGAGCAGTTCTTC.

The CDR3 DNA is TGTGCCAGCAGCTTAATGATTGGTGGTGAAGCTTTCTTT. This codes for CASSLMIGGEAFF. This chain links TRBV7-7 with TRBJ1-1; no firm D call. This CDR3 has 13 residues. Trimming left V 2 bases short and J 7 bases short, with 11 bases between. Germline loops: CDR1 SSHAT, CDR2 FNYEAQ (reference sequence). The whole variable domain, filled in from reference TRBV7-7 and TRBJ1-1, reads GAGVSQSPRYKVTKRGQDVTLRCDPISSHATLYWYQQALGQGPEFLTYFNYEAQPDKSGLPSDRFSAERPEGSISTLTIQRTEQRDSAMYRCASSLMIGGEAFFGQGTRLTVV.

The CDR3 sequence is CASSYSRSYEQYF. CDR3 bases: TGTGCCAGCAGCTATTCGCGGTCCTACGAGCAGTACTTC. This chain connects TRBV5-4 to TRBJ2-7, with D uncertain. Germline values: CDR1 SGHNT, CDR2 YYREEE (reference sequence). The V end lost 3 bases, the J end lost 1 base, and 8 bases lay between the germline ends. This CDR3 has 13 amino acids.